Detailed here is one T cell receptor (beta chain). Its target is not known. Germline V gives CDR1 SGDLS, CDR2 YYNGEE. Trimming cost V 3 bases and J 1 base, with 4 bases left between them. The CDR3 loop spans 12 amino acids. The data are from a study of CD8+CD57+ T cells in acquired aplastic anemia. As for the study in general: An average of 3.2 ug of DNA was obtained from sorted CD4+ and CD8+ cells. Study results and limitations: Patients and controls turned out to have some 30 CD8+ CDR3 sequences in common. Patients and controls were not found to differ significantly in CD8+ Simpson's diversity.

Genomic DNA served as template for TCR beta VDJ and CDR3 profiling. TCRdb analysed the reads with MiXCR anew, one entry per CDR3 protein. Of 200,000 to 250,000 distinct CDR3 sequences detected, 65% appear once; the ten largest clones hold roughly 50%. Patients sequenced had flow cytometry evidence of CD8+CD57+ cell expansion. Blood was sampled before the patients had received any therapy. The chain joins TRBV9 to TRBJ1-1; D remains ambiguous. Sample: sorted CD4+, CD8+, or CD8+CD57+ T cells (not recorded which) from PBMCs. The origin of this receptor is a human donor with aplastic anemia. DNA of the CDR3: TGTGCCAGCAGCGCGACGAACACTGAAGCTTTCTTT. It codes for CASSATNTEAFF.